This TCR beta chain was sequenced during a study of blood T cell repertoires in COVID-19. Study background: Sites in the United States, Italy and Spain provided acute and convalescent COVID-19 samples. Sources were T cells, B-cell-depleted T cells, or PBMCs; the material itself was cDNA or gDNA.

The CDR3 runs to 16 residues. The germline V gene encodes CDR1 SGHTA and CDR2 FQGTGA. Unmatched junction bases numbered 4, after V lost 4 bases and J lost 1 base. Authors' processing steps: Scientists estimated how many nucleated cells there were by amplifying reference gene primers. TCRdb keeps only in-frame clones here, not all; method: immunoSEQ multiplex PCR. The V and J calls and clone size were taken over from that table, and D and trimming were inferred from the DNA. The sample has more than 110,000 clones, around 90% seen once. The rearrangement links TRBV7-3 to TRBJ2-1, with 10 bases identical to TRBD1. Sequenced input: peripheral blood. This clonotype originated in a woman aged 80 or over with acute or convalescent COVID-19. CDR3 DNA: TGTGCCAGCAGCTCCTGGACAGGGGGGTCCTACAATGAGCAGTTCTTC. This encodes CASSSWTGGSYNEQFF.